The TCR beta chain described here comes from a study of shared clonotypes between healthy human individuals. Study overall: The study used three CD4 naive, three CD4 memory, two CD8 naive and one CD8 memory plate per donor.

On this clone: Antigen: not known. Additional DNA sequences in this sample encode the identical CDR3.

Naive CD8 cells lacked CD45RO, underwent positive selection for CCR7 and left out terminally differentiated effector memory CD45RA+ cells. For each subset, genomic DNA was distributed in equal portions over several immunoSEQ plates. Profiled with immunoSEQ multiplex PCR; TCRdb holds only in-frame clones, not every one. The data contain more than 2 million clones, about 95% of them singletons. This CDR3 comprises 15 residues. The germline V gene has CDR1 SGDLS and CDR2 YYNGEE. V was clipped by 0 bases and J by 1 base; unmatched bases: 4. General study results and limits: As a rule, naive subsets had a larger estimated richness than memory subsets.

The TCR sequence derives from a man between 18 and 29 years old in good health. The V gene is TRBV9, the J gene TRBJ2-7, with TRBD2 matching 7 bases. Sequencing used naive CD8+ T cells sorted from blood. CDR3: CASSVGSSGSYEQYF. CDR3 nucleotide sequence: TGTGCCAGCAGCGTAGGATCTAGCGGTTCCTACGAGCAGTACTTC.